This T cell receptor beta chain was profiled in a study of T cell responses to AZD1222 COVID-19 vaccine. Study context: Pooling covered second doses at about 4 or about 12 weeks.

TCRdb's table, derived via immunoSEQ multiplex PCR, lists solely in-frame clones and lacks some. The table includes about 140,000 clones, 80% to 95% detected once. This clone was observed a single time. Its antigen is still unknown. Study observations and caveats: Researchers report vaccine-associated CD4 TCRs spanning spike, with dominance at 160-218 and 743-854. Donors skewed white British and female; clonal diversity was possibly underestimated.

J gave up 8 bases and V 3 bases, and 3 bases lay outside the gene matches. This CDR3 is built from 13 residues. This TCR was recovered from an adult in good health. This sample comprised peripheral blood, obtained on day 0 of AZD1222 vaccination. The V and J genes are TRBV12-3 or TRBV12-4 and TRBJ1-2; 10 bases fit TRBD1. The CDR3 loop is CASSFGTGEGYTF. For the CDR3, the DNA is TGTGCCAGCAGTTTCGGGACAGGGGAAGGCTACACCTTC.